Sequencing of this TCR beta chain was carried out in a study of T cell responses to AZD1222 COVID-19 vaccine. Notes on the study in general: Spike-specific TCR depth and breadth grew after two AZD1222 doses. In all cases, repertoires were sampled only after the peak T cell response.

In the case of this clone: Its specificity is not known.

Germline V gene data show CDR1 as ENHRY and CDR2 as SYGVKD. The CDR3 totals 14 residues. The germline V and J ends were trimmed by 2 bases and 12 bases, with 17 bases remaining between them. Assay: immunoSEQ multiplex PCR; the TCRdb copy retains only in-frame clones and omits some. The sample shows 110,000 or so clones, 75% to 90% of them seen only once. Sequencing used peripheral blood, obtained on day 0 of AZD1222 vaccination. The sequence came from an adult in good health. The rearrangement links TRBV10-3 to TRBJ2-1; D is unresolved. The CDR3 loop is CAISEITPGVGQFF. CDR3 in DNA: TGTGCCATCAGTGAGATTACACCCGGCGTTGGGCAGTTCTTC.